This is a list of T cell receptor beta chains from one sample in a study of OX40 agonist ivuxolimab in advanced cancers. The table came from immunoSEQ multiplex PCR; TCRdb's copy has only in-frame clones and leaves some out. The sample holds roughly 12,000 clones, approximately 87% seen once. Material: CD4+ or CD8+ T cells sorted from blood, obtained in a trial of the OX40 agonist ivuxolimab. These receptors were obtained from an adult with an advanced solid tumor such as melanoma, head and neck, liver or kidney cancer. Each CDR3 is given with its conserved first and last residue. A D gene is named only where the DNA matches it firmly. Size values are once, few and many counts, or a class for expanded clones, and some rows have none.

CDR3 DNA: TGCGCCAGCAGCCACGCGGGAGGACCCCCAGATACGCAGTATTTT; CDR3 protein: CASSHAGGPPDTQYF; D gene: TRBD2; J gene: TRBJ2-3; CDR3 length: 15; V gene: TRBV4-1; clone size: once
CDR3 DNA: TGCGCCAGCAGCCCGGGACAGGGCGTTCAGCCCCAGCATTTT; CDR3 protein: CASSPGQGVQPQHF; D gene: TRBD1; J gene: TRBJ1-5; CDR3 length: 14; V gene: TRBV5-1; clone size: -
CDR3 DNA: TGTGCCAGCAGCTTAGGGGTGACAGGGGAAGAGACCCAGTACTTC; CDR3 protein: CASSLGVTGEETQYF; D gene: TRBD1; J gene: TRBJ2-5; CDR3 length: 15; V gene: TRBV11-2; clone size: -
CDR3 DNA: TGTGCCAGCAGTTGGCAGGGGCCAAACACTGAAGCTTTCTTT; CDR3 protein: CASSWQGPNTEAFF; D gene: -; J gene: TRBJ1-1; CDR3 length: 14; V gene: TRBV7-2; clone size: once
CDR3 DNA: TGTGCCAGCAGCGACAGCTTTTACTATGGCTACACCTTC; CDR3 protein: CASSDSFYYGYTF; D gene: -; J gene: TRBJ1-2; CDR3 length: 13; V gene: TRBV14; clone size: -
CDR3 DNA: TGTGCCAGCAGTCCCTGGGACAGGGGACAGGACTATGGCTACACCTTC; CDR3 protein: CASSPWDRGQDYGYTF; D gene: TRBD1; J gene: TRBJ1-2; CDR3 length: 16; V gene: TRBV28; clone size: once
CDR3 DNA: TGTGCCAGCAGCCCTAGCACAGGGAAAAAATGGAATGAGCAGTTCTTC; CDR3 protein: CASSPSTGKKWNEQFF; D gene: -; J gene: TRBJ2-1; CDR3 length: 16; V gene: TRBV28; clone size: few
CDR3 DNA: TGTGCCAGCAGTGGAGGTTTCTACGAGCAGTACTTC; CDR3 protein: CASSGGFYEQYF; D gene: -; J gene: TRBJ2-7; CDR3 length: 12; V gene: TRBV6-6; clone size: -
CDR3 DNA: TGTGCCAGCAGACTACTTGTAGGGGGGAACACTGAAGCTTTCTTT; CDR3 protein: CASRLLVGGNTEAFF; D gene: -; J gene: TRBJ1-1; CDR3 length: 15; V gene: TRBV7-8; clone size: -
CDR3 DNA: TGTGCCAGCGGCCCTGTAGCGGGGAGCACCGGGGAGCTGTTTTTT; CDR3 protein: CASGPVAGSTGELFF; D gene: TRBD2; J gene: TRBJ2-2; CDR3 length: 15; V gene: TRBV7-2; clone size: -
CDR3 DNA: TGTGCCAGCAGTGAGGGGGGCTCTGGGGCCAACGTCCTGACTTTC; CDR3 protein: CASSEGGSGANVLTF; D gene: -; J gene: TRBJ2-6; CDR3 length: 15; V gene: TRBV6-1; clone size: once
CDR3 DNA: TGTGCCAGTAGTATCGGGCGAAGCTCCTACAATGAGCAGTTCTTC; CDR3 protein: CASSIGRSSYNEQFF; D gene: -; J gene: TRBJ2-1; CDR3 length: 15; V gene: TRBV19; clone size: -
CDR3 DNA: TGCGCCAGCAGCCAAGACCCTAGCGGACACCAAGAGACCCAGTACTTC; CDR3 protein: CASSQDPSGHQETQYF; D gene: TRBD2; J gene: TRBJ2-5; CDR3 length: 16; V gene: TRBV4-1; clone size: -
CDR3 DNA: TGTGCCAGCAGCTCGGGTCCGGTGAACACTGAAGCTTTCTTT; CDR3 protein: CASSSGPVNTEAFF; D gene: -; J gene: TRBJ1-1; CDR3 length: 14; V gene: TRBV7-2; clone size: -
CDR3 DNA: TGTGCCAGCAGCGTAGGGCTAGCCGGGTCCTACGAGCAGTACTTC; CDR3 protein: CASSVGLAGSYEQYF; D gene: -; J gene: TRBJ2-7; CDR3 length: 15; V gene: TRBV9; clone size: once
CDR3 DNA: TGTGCCAGCAGCGTACCGGGAGTCCCGCAGTTCTTC; CDR3 protein: CASSVPGVPQFF; D gene: -; J gene: TRBJ2-1; CDR3 length: 12; V gene: TRBV9; clone size: -
CDR3 DNA: TGTGCCAGCACCTCCCCTCCGGGACAGGGGGTTTATGGCTACACCTTC; CDR3 protein: CASTSPPGQGVYGYTF; D gene: TRBD1; J gene: TRBJ1-2; CDR3 length: 16; V gene: TRBV28; clone size: -
CDR3 DNA: TGTGCCAGTAGTATGGGAGCCAATCAGCCCCAGCATTTT; CDR3 protein: CASSMGANQPQHF; D gene: -; J gene: TRBJ1-5; CDR3 length: 13; V gene: TRBV19; clone size: few